A selection of T cell receptor beta chains follows, all from one sample in a study of CD8 T cells in ankylosing spondylitis. TCRdb re-called the 5' RACE reads with MiXCR, one entry per CDR3 protein. The sample has a few hundred thousand distinct CDR3 sequences; 20% are singletons. The specimen was blood, either unsorted or a sorted T cell fraction (not recorded which). The receptors here all came from a male donor with ankylosing spondylitis or in good health (not recorded which). Both conserved end residues are part of each CDR3. Each record gives: V gene, D gene, J gene, clone size, CDR3 DNA, CDR3 protein. A D gene is named only where the DNA matches it firmly. Size is stated for part of the rows, as once, few or many counts, or as a class when the clone is expanded.

>TRBV12-3/TRBV12-4|-|TRBJ2-7|many
TGTGCCAGCAGTCCCCAGGGGGGGATAAACTCCTACGAGCAGTACTTC
CASSPQGGINSYEQYF
>TRBV11-2|-|TRBJ2-5|-
TGTGCCAGCAGCTTAGTTGGTTACCAAGAGACCCAGTACTTC
CASSLVGYQETQYF
>TRBV20-1|TRBD2|TRBJ2-5|-
TGCAGTGCTAGAGATCAATTTGGCCTAGCGGGGTATTCTGGCCAAGAGACCCAGTACTTC
CSARDQFGLAGYSGQETQYF
>TRBV7-9|-|TRBJ2-3|few
TGTGCCAGCAGCTACGACCCGGGACTTCTCACAGATACGCAGTATTTT
CASSYDPGLLTDTQYF
>TRBV9|-|TRBJ2-7|-
TGTGCCAGCAGCGTGGGCAGCACCTACGAGCAGTACTTC
CASSVGSTYEQYF
>TRBV6-1|-|TRBJ2-7|-
TGTGCCAGCAGTGAAGGTTTGACATCCTCCTACGAGCAGTACTTC
CASSEGLTSSYEQYF
>TRBV29-1|TRBD1|TRBJ2-7|few
TGCAGCGTTGCGGGGGACAGGGCCTACGAGCAGTACTTC
CSVAGDRAYEQYF
>TRBV18|TRBD2|TRBJ2-3|-
TGTGCCAGCTCACCAGTCGTCCTAGCGGACACCACAGATACGCAGTATTTT
CASSPVVLADTTDTQYF
>TRBV20-1|-|TRBJ2-6|-
TGCAGTGCTATAAACCCAAGGTCTGGGGCCAACGTCCTGACTTTC
CSAINPRSGANVLTF
>TRBV6-1|TRBD1|TRBJ2-7|few
TGTGCCAGCAGTCCCCGGACAGGGGAGGTTCAGTACTTC
CASSPRTGEVQYF
>TRBV12-3/TRBV12-4|-|TRBJ2-5|-
TGTGCCAGCAGTTCTCCAACCGGGCCTCGGAGGGAGACCCAGTACTTC
CASSSPTGPRRETQYF
>TRBV4-1|TRBD2|TRBJ2-5|few
TGCGCCAGCAGCCACCTAATAGCGGGGGGGAACCAAGAGACCCAGTACTTC
CASSHLIAGGNQETQYF
>TRBV3-1|-|TRBJ2-5|-
TGTGCCAGCAGACCGGACACGAAAGAGACCCAGTACTTC
CASRPDTKETQYF
>TRBV12-3/TRBV12-4|TRBD2|TRBJ2-1|-
TGTGCCAGCAGTTTAGGACTAGCGGGGGGGCGTGAGCAGTTCTTC
CASSLGLAGGREQFF
>TRBV12-3/TRBV12-4|-|TRBJ1-3|-
TGTGCCAGCACCGACGGATACTCTGGAAACACCATATATTTT
CASTDGYSGNTIYF
>TRBV5-1|-|TRBJ1-1|-
TGCGCCAGCAGTTCAGGGTATGGGTCTGAAGCTTTCTTT
CASSSGYGSEAFF
>TRBV7-9|-|TRBJ2-7|few
TGTGCCAGCAGCTTAACAGGGAAGTCGCGTGACGAGCAGTACTTC
CASSLTGKSRDEQYF
>TRBV7-8|-|TRBJ2-5|-
TGTGCCACCACAACGTGGGGGGACCAAGAGACCCAGTACTTC
CATTTWGDQETQYF
>TRBV12-3/TRBV12-4|-|TRBJ2-1|-
TGTGCCAGCAGTTTCTGGGGTGTCAATGAGCAGTTCTTC
CASSFWGVNEQFF
>TRBV9|TRBD1|TRBJ2-1|-
TGTGCCAGCAGCGTAAGGACAGGTCACAATGAGCAGTTCTTC
CASSVRTGHNEQFF
>TRBV4-1|-|TRBJ2-5|-
TGCGCCAGCAGCCAAGTTGGTGGGGCAGAGACCCAGTACTTC
CASSQVGGAETQYF
>TRBV3-1|-|TRBJ2-5|many
TGTGCCAGCAGCCACCCAGACTGGGAAGAACAAGAGACCCAGTACTTC
CASSHPDWEEQETQYF
>TRBV7-2|TRBD1|TRBJ2-2|few
TGTGCCAGCAGCCCCGGGGACAGCCCCACCGGGGAGCTGTTTTTT
CASSPGDSPTGELFF
>TRBV11-2|TRBD2|TRBJ2-1|-
TGTGCCAGCAGCTTAGGGACTAGCGGGGAATTAAGCCACAATGAGCAGTTCTTC
CASSLGTSGELSHNEQFF
>TRBV29-1|-|TRBJ1-1|-
TGCAGCGCTCTGGGGTTGAACACTGAAGCTTTCTTT
CSALGLNTEAFF
>TRBV9|-|TRBJ1-3|-
TGTGCCAGCAGCGGACGGGTCGGTGGAAACACCATATATTTT
CASSGRVGGNTIYF
>TRBV27|-|TRBJ2-1|few
TGTGCCAGCAGCCCGGGGATACAGGGTGGCTTCGGCAATGAGCAGTTCTTC
CASSPGIQGGFGNEQFF
>TRBV5-1|-|TRBJ2-2|few
TGCGCCAGCAGCGGGGTGATCGGCAGATTGGGTTACACCGGGGAGCTGTTTTTT
CASSGVIGRLGYTGELFF
>TRBV11-1|-|TRBJ2-7|few
TGTGCCAGCAGCTTAGAGATTGACTGGGAGCAGTACTTC
CASSLEIDWEQYF
>TRBV6-2/TRBV6-3|-|TRBJ2-3|-
TGTGCCAGCAGCAGTTTAGTAGCGGTTGTGCGTAGCACAGATACGCAGTATTTT
CASSSLVAVVRSTDTQYF
>TRBV6-5|TRBD2|TRBJ2-5|few
TGTGCCAGCAGTTCCCCTAGCGGGGGGGAAGAGACCCAGTACTTC
CASSSPSGGEETQYF
>TRBV3-1|TRBD1|TRBJ2-1|-
TGTGCCAGCAGCCAAGATAGTCCGGACAGGGTGAATGAGCAGTTCTTC
CASSQDSPDRVNEQFF
>TRBV24-1|TRBD1|TRBJ1-5|many
TGTGCCACCAGTATTGGAGGGGGCGATCAGCCCCAGCATTTT
CATSIGGGDQPQHF
>TRBV20-1|TRBD2|TRBJ2-1|few
TGCAGTGCTAGAGGGACTAGCGGGGGGGCTCCGTCCTACAATGAGCAGTTCTTC
CSARGTSGGAPSYNEQFF
>TRBV29-1|TRBD1|TRBJ2-7|-
TGCAGCGTTGAACCCGGGACAGGCAGCTCCTACGAGCAGTACTTC
CSVEPGTGSSYEQYF
>TRBV5-5|-|TRBJ1-4|few
TGTGCCAGCAGCTTGTACGGAAACAGTGGCGAAAAACTGTTTTTT
CASSLYGNSGEKLFF
>TRBV29-1|TRBD2|TRBJ2-7|few
TGCAGCGTTGAAGCTGGGCGGGGGGCCCCCTACGAGCAGTACTTC
CSVEAGRGAPYEQYF
>TRBV7-9|-|TRBJ1-1|-
TGTGCCAGCAGCTCAGGGACCGCCATGGTTGAAGCTTTCTTT
CASSSGTAMVEAFF
>TRBV11-1|TRBD2|TRBJ2-1|-
TGTGCCAGCTTGCCGAGAGGTCTAGCGGGGGCAAACTCCTACAATGAGCAGTTCTTC
CASLPRGLAGANSYNEQFF
>TRBV29-1|-|TRBJ2-5|few
TGCAGCGTTGAAAGGGACACGGAAGAGACCCAGTACTTC
CSVERDTEETQYF
>TRBV2|-|TRBJ1-6|few
TGTGCCAGCAGTGATACGAATTCACCCCTCCACTTT
CASSDTNSPLHF
>TRBV6-1|-|TRBJ2-5|-
TGTGCCAGCAGAGAAGAAGAGACCCAGTACTTC
CASREEETQYF
>TRBV4-1|-|TRBJ2-3|-
TGCGCCAGCAGTGAAGATCGAGGGTCTGATACGCAGTATTTT
CASSEDRGSDTQYF
>TRBV20-1|-|TRBJ2-5|-
TGCAGTGCTAGTGGGGGTGGAGAGGCCCAGTACTTC
CSASGGGEAQYF
>TRBV11-1|TRBD2|TRBJ2-5|-
TGTGCCAGCAGCTTACAGTCTAGCGGGGGGGCCCCACAAGAGACCCAGTACTTC
CASSLQSSGGAPQETQYF
>TRBV4-1|-|TRBJ2-2|-
TGCGCCAGCAGTCTGGTGCAGGGGTACACCGGGGAGCTGTTTTTT
CASSLVQGYTGELFF
>TRBV10-2|TRBD2|TRBJ2-7|few
TGCGCCAGCAGTGAGTTTCTAGCGGGGGGTGCCTACGAGCAGTACTTC
CASSEFLAGGAYEQYF
>TRBV5-1|-|TRBJ2-7|few
TGCGCCACCACTTTTCAGGAGGCCTACGAGCAGTACTTC
CATTFQEAYEQYF
>TRBV15|TRBD1|TRBJ2-7|few
TGTGCCACCAGCAGAGGACAGGGCCTTCGAGGCGAGCAGTACTTC
CATSRGQGLRGEQYF
>TRBV7-8|TRBD1|TRBJ2-5|few
TGTGCCAGCAGGTACAGGGGTTTACAAGAGACCCAGTACTTC
CASRYRGLQETQYF
>TRBV27|-|TRBJ2-4|few
TGTGCCAGCAGGGAACAGGGTGCGGACATTCAGTACTTC
CASREQGADIQYF
>TRBV27|-|TRBJ2-7|-
TGTGCCAGCAGTTTGGGTATCGAGCAGTACTTC
CASSLGIEQYF